This TCR beta chain was documented in a study of identical twins. A universal primer site was incorporated via template switching, and the cDNA contained unique molecular identifiers. TCRdb re-called the 5' RACE reads with MiXCR, one entry per CDR3 protein. The sample contains about 700,000 distinct CDR3 sequences, roughly 6.2% of which appear only once. As for this clonotype: What it recognizes is unknown.

Regarding the study as a whole: Out-of-frame TCR alpha sharing observed in monozygotic twins exceeded model estimates.

The CDR3 sequence is 18 residues long. The sequence came from a man aged 18-30 years in good health. This sequence joins TRBV21-1 and TRBJ2-6; the table's D call, TRBD2, has no DNA check behind it. TRBV21-1 is a listed pseudogene. The material sequenced was naive T cells sorted from blood. The CDR3: CASSERLAGNSGANVLTF. CDR3 nucleotide sequence: TGTGCCAGCAGCGAACGACTAGCGGGGAACTCTGGGGCCAACGTCCTGACTTTC.